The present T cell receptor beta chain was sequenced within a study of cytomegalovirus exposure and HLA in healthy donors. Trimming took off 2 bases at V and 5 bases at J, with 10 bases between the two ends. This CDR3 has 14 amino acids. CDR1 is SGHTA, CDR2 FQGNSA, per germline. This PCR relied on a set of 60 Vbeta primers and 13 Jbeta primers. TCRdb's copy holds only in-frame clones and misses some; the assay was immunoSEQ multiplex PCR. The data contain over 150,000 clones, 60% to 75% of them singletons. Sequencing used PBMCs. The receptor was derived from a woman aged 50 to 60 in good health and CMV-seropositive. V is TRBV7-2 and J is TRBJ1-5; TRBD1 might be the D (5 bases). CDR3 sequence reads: CASSLSGSHQPQHF. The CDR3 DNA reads TGTGCCAGCAGCTTATCAGGGTCCCATCAGCCCCAGCATTTT.